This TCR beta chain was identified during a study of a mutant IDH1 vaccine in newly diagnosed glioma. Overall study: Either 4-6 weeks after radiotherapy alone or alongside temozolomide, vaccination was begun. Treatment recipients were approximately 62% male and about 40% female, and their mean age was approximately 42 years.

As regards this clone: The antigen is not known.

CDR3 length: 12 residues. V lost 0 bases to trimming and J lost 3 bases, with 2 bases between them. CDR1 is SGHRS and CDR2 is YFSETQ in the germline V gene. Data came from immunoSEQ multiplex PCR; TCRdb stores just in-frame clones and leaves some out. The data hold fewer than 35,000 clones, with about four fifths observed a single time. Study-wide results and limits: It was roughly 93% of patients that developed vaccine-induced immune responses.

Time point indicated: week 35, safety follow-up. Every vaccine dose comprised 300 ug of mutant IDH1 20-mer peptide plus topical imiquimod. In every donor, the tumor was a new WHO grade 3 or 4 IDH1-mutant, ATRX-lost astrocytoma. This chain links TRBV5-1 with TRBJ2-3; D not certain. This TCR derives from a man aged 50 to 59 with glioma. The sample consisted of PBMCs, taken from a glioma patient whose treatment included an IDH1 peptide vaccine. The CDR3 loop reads CASSLDTDTQYF. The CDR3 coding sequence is TGCGCCAGCAGCTTGGATACAGATACGCAGTATTTT.